This TCR beta chain was observed in a study of cytomegalovirus exposure and HLA in healthy donors. Overall study: The Caucasian-associated ancestry cluster contained 81% of the approximately 400 genotyped donors.

V dropped 6 bases and J dropped 1 base, with 10 bases sitting between them. Germline lookup yields CDR1 MNHEY and CDR2 SMNVEV (reference sequence). This CDR3 is 14 amino acids long. Amplification used 60 Vbeta primers and 13 Jbeta primers. TCRdb keeps only in-frame clones here, not all; method: immunoSEQ multiplex PCR. The data show 150,000 to 200,000 clones, with 75% to 85% seen just once and approximately 13% held by the top ten. This clone appeared a few times. Its antigen is not identified. General study points: One variant, a missense change in DCLRE1C, was linked in a later analysis to TCR beta V- and J-gene trimming.

This TCR was sampled from a woman aged 45-60 years in good health and CMV-seronegative. The sequencing input was PBMCs. The V and J genes are TRBV27 and TRBJ1-5; the D is unclear. The CDR3 loop is CASSLARSNQPQHF. CDR3 coding DNA: TGTGCCAGCAGCCTGGCCAGGAGCAATCAGCCCCAGCATTTT.